The 6 T cell receptor beta chains listed next were all sequenced from one sample in a study of blood T cell repertoires in COVID-19. Produced via immunoSEQ multiplex PCR; TCRdb's table is partial and in-frame only. Here the sample spans 150,000 to 200,000 clones, about 88% being singletons. Sample: peripheral blood. The receptor set was obtained from a man aged 25-40 years with active or convalescent COVID-19.

The chain is built from TRBV10-2 and TRBJ2-7, with 9 bases that match TRBD1. CDR1 and CDR2 from the germline V gene are WSHSY and SAAADI. V lost 4 bases and J lost 6; bases outside the gene matches: 4. The CDR3 is 13 residues long. This CDR3 is CASSARDRAEQYF. The DNA for the CDR3 is TGCGCCAGCAGTGCCCGGGACAGGGCCGAGCAGTACTTC.

J is TRBJ2-3 and V is TRBV7-2; TRBD1 is a possible D gene (5 bases). The CDR3 consists of 14 residues. Germline-derived CDR1 and CDR2 are SGHTA and FQGNSA. The V end lost 7 bases, the J end lost 1 base, and 12 bases lay between the germline ends. This CDR3 is CASTTTVRTDTQYF. CDR3 in DNA: TGTGCCAGCACCACGACAGTTCGCACAGATACGCAGTATTTT. Complete variable domain (other parts from reference TRBV7-2 and TRBJ2-3): GAGVSQSPSNKVTEKGKDVELRCDPISGHTALYWYRQSLGQGLEFLIYFQGNSAPDKSGLPSDRFSAERTGGSVSTLTIQRTQQEDSAVYLCASTTTVRTDTQYFGPGTRLTVL.

This chain uses TRBV28 with TRBJ2-1; D is ambiguous. This CDR3 has 12 amino acids. Germline assignment: CDR1 MDHEN and CDR2 SYDVKM. The germline V and J ends were trimmed by 5 bases and 9 bases, with 11 bases remaining between them. The CDR3 loop reads CASSTALREQFF. CDR3 nucleotides: TGTGCCAGCAGTACAGCACTGCGTGAGCAGTTCTTC. Filled out from reference TRBV28 and TRBJ2-1, the complete variable domain reads DVKVTQSSRYLVKRTGEKVFLECVQDMDHENMFWYRQDPGLGLRLIYFSYDVKMKEKGDIPEGYSVSREKKERFSLILESASTNQTSMYLCASSTALREQFFGPGTRLTVL.

The CDR3 DNA reads TGCGCCAGCAGCCCCACCCCACAGATCTACGAGCAGTACTTC. Translated: CASSPTPQIYEQYF. The rearrangement uses TRBV4-1 and TRBJ2-7; D not resolved. The germline V gene encodes CDR1 MGHRA and CDR2 YSYEKL. The CDR3 loop spans 14 amino acids. Trimming pared 4 bases from V and 3 bases from J, leaving 13 bases between.

The V gene is TRBV4-1, the J gene TRBJ2-4, with no clear D. The CDR3 runs 19 residues. Germline CDR1 and CDR2: MGHRA and YSYEKL. Trimming removed 1 base from V and 0 bases from J, with 19 bases in between. Here the CDR3 reads CASSQGDGAQIIAKNIQYF. CDR3 sequence (DNA): TGCGCCAGCAGCCAAGGAGACGGAGCCCAAATAATAGCCAAAAACATTCAGTACTTC.

The chain couples TRBV19 to TRBJ1-2; no clear D gene. The V gene's germline CDR1 is LNHDA and CDR2 SQIVND (reference sequence). V lost 3 bases and J lost 5, with 22 bases in between. The CDR3 spans 17 residues. CDR3 nucleotide sequence: TGTGCCAGTAGTATCCACGGGCGGGCGTCCTATATATATGGCTACACCTTC. This encodes CASSIHGRASYIYGYTF.